The 3 T cell receptor beta chains below all came from one sample that was sequenced in a study of T cell changes during pregnancy in multiple sclerosis. Produced via immunoSEQ multiplex PCR; TCRdb's table is partial and in-frame only. The data hold roughly 110,000 clones, with roughly nine tenths observed a single time. The sample was peripheral blood, taken before pregnancy. These receptors all stem from a female donor with multiple sclerosis, enrolled in a pregnancy study.

V usage is TRBV29-1 and J usage is TRBJ1-2, with 9 bases lining up with TRBD1. Germline CDR1 and CDR2: SQVTM and ANQGSEA. The CDR3 loop spans 14 amino acids. V lost 7 bases to trimming and J lost 3 bases; unmatched junction nucleotides: 9. This chain's CDR3 is CSATGQGNDYGYTF. As DNA, the CDR3 is TGCAGCGCCACCGGACAGGGGAATGACTATGGCTACACCTTC. The entire variable domain, with the rest obtained from reference TRBV29-1 and TRBJ1-2, is as follows: SAVISQKPSRDICQRGTSLTIQCQVDSQVTMMFWYRQQPGQSLTLIATANQGSEATYESGFVIDKFPISRPNLTFSTLTVSNMSPEDSSIYLCSATGQGNDYGYTFGSGTRLTVV.

The rearrangement uses TRBV14 and TRBJ1-4; no clear D. V lost 5 bases and J lost 3, with 10 bases in between. The CDR3 totals 14 residues. Germline-derived CDR1 and CDR2 are SGHDN and FVKESK. This chain's CDR3 is CASSNRYSNEKLFF. For the CDR3, the DNA is TGTGCCAGCAGCAACAGATATTCTAATGAAAAACTGTTTTTT. Together with reference TRBV14 and TRBJ1-4, the CDR3 gives the full variable domain: EAGVTQFPSHSVIEKGQTVTLRCDPISGHDNLYWYRRVMGKEIKFLLHFVKESKQDESGMPNNRFLAERTGGTYSTLKVQPAELEDSGVYFCASSNRYSNEKLFFGSGTQLSVL.

This sequence joins TRBV7-3 and TRBJ2-5; 16 bases are a match to TRBD2. CDR1 is SGHTA and CDR2 is FQGTGA in the germline V gene. J lost 4 bases, V lost 2 bases, and 7 bases had no gene match. The CDR3 contains 18 residues. The CDR3 region is CASSLVGTSGRVGETQYF. DNA for the CDR3: TGTGCCAGCAGCTTAGTTGGGACTAGCGGGAGGGTCGGAGAGACCCAGTACTTC.